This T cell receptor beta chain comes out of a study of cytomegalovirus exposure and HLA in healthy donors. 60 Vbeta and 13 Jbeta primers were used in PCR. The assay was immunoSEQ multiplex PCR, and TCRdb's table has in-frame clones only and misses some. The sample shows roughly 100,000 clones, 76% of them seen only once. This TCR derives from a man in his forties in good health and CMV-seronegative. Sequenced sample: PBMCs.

CDR3 protein: CAIATGPNQPQHF. In DNA form, the CDR3 reads TGTGCCATTGCGACAGGGCCCAATCAGCCCCAGCATTTT. The chain links TRBV28 to TRBJ1-5; TRBD1 aligns across 7 bases. This CDR3 spans 13 amino acids. J was trimmed by 3 bases and V by 10 bases; bases with no gene match: 6. Germline V gene data show CDR1 as MDHEN and CDR2 as SYDVKM.